Each of the 5 T cell receptor beta chains below was sequenced from the same sample in a study of T cell responses to AZD1222 COVID-19 vaccine. Data came from immunoSEQ multiplex PCR; TCRdb stores just in-frame clones and leaves some out. This sample carries approximately 160,000 clones, around 94% of them seen once, and the ten largest clones take 4% to 5.5%. The sample in question was peripheral blood, obtained 28 days after the second AZD1222 dose. All receptors derive from an adult who received the AZD1222 COVID-19 vaccine.

The V call is TRBV23-1, the J call TRBJ1-3, with TRBD1 as a possible D gene (5 bases). TRBV23-1 is reported as an ORF; its role is uncertain. This CDR3 region has 20 residues. V lost 2 bases, J lost 7 bases, and 30 bases lay in between. In DNA form, the CDR3 reads TGCGCCAGCAGTCAAACCCCCAGTTTTCCGACGGGACCGAGGAGGAACACCATATATTTT. Its protein is CASSQTPSFPTGPRRNTIYF.

The V gene is TRBV18, the J gene TRBJ2-7, with 11 nucleotides matching TRBD1. The CDR3 contains 15 residues. Germline V CDR1 and CDR2: KGHSH, LQKENI. The V gene end was trimmed by 8 bases and the J gene end by 2 bases; junction bases not matched to a gene: 8. The CDR3 DNA reads TGTGCCAGCCAAAAACAGGGACAGGGGGCCTACGAGCAGTACTTC. Protein product: CASQKQGQGAYEQYF. Full variable domain (missing parts from reference TRBV18 and TRBJ2-7): NAGVMQNPRHLVRRRGQEARLRCSPMKGHSHVYWYRQLPEEGLKFMVYLQKENIIDESGMPKERFSAEFPKEGPSILRIQQVVRGDSAAYFCASQKQGQGAYEQYFGPGTRLTVT.

This chain connects TRBV29-1 to TRBJ2-1, with TRBD2 matching 10 bases. CDR3 length equals 15 residues. V lost 7 bases to trimming and J lost 6 bases; unmatched junction nucleotides: 12. Per germline, CDR1 SQVTM and CDR2 ANQGSEA. In DNA, the CDR3 is TGCAGCGGCCAGGAAGGAGGACTAGCGGCCAATGAGCAGTTCTTC. It codes for CSGQEGGLAANEQFF.

This rearrangement joins TRBV5-1 to TRBJ2-2; TRBD2 matches 7 bases. Per germline, CDR1 SGHRS and CDR2 YFSETQ. The CDR3 is made up of 16 amino acids. J gave up 2 bases and V 0 bases, and 4 bases lay outside the gene matches. The CDR3 nucleotides are TGCGCCAGCAGCTTGGAGTTGGGACTAAACACCGGGGAGCTGTTTTTT. Residues: CASSLELGLNTGELFF.

V is TRBV5-8 and J is TRBJ2-7; a possible D gene is TRBD1 (6 bases). Between the trimmed V and J ends, which lost 0 bases and 2 bases, there was a span of 6 bases. CDR3 length: 13 residues. Per germline, CDR1 SGHTS and CDR2 YDEGEE. CDR3: CASSLDRAYEQYF. The CDR3 region has the DNA TGTGCCAGCAGCTTGGACAGGGCCTACGAGCAGTACTTC. Filled out from reference TRBV5-8 and TRBJ2-7, the complete variable domain reads EAGVTQSPTHLIKTRGQQATLRCSPISGHTSVYWYQQALGLGLQFLLWYDEGEERNRGNFPPRFSGRQFPNYSSELNVNALELEDSALYLCASSLDRAYEQYFGPGTRLTVT.